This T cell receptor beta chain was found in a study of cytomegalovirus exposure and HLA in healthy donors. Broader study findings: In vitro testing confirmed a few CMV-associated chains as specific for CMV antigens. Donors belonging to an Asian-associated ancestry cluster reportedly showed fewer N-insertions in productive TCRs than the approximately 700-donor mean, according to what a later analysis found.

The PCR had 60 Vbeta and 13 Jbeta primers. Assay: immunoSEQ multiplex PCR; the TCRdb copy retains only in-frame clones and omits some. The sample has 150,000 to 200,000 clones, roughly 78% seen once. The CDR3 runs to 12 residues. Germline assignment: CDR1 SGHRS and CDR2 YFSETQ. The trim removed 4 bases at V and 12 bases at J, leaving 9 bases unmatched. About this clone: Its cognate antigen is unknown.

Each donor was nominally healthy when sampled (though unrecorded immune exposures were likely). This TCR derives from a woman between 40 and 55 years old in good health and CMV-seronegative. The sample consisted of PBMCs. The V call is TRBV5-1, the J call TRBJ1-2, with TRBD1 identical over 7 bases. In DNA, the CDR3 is TGCGCCAGCAGCAATGGCAGGGGGTGGGACACCTTC. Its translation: CASSNGRGWDTF.